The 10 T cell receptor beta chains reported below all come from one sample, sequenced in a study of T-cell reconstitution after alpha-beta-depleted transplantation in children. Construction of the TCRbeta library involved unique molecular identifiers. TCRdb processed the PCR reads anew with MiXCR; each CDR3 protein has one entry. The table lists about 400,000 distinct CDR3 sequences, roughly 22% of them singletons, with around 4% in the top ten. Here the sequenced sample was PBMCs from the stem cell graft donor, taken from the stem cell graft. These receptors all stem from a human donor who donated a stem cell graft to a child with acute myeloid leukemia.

The CDR3 DNA is TGTGCCAGCAGTGATAGCCAACTCACATACAATGAGCAGTTCTTC. Its translation is CASSDSQLTYNEQFF. The chain has TRBV25-1 and TRBJ2-1; no clear D gene. The length of the CDR3 is 15 residues. Germline V lookup: CDR1 MGHDK, CDR2 SYGVNS. Trimming shortened V by 3 bases and J by 4 bases, and 13 bases separated the two germline ends.

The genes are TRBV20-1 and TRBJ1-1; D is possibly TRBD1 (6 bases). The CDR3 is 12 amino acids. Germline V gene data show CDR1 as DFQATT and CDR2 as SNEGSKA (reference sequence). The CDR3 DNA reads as TGCAGGACTACAGGGTTGGGCACTGAAGCTTTCTTT. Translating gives CRTTGLGTEAFF.

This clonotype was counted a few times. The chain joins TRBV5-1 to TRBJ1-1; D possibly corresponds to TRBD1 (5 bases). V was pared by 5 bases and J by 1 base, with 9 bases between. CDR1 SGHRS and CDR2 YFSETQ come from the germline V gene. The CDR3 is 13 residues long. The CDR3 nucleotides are TGCGCCAGCAGATGGGACGGGAACACTGAAGCTTTCTTT. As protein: CASRWDGNTEAFF.

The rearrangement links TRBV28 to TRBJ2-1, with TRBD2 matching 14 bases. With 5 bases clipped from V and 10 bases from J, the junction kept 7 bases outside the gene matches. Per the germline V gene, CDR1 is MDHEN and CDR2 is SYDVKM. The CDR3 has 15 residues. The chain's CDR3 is CASSVPGLAGEEQFF. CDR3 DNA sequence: TGTGCCAGCAGTGTACCGGGACTAGCGGGAGAAGAGCAGTTCTTC.

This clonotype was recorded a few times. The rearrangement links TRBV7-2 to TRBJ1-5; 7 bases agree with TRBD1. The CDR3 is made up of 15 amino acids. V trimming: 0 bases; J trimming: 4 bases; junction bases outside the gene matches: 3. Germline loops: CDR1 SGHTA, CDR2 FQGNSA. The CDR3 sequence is CASSLATGKNQPQHF. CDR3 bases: TGTGCCAGCAGCTTAGCGACAGGGAAAAATCAGCCCCAGCATTTT.

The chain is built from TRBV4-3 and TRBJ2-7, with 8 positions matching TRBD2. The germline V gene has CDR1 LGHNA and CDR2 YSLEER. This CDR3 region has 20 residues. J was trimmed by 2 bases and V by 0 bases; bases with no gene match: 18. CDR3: CASSQDWGGTRGTLTYEQYF. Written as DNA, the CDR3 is TGCGCCAGCAGCCAAGATTGGGGCGGGACTAGGGGGACTCTAACCTACGAGCAGTACTTC.

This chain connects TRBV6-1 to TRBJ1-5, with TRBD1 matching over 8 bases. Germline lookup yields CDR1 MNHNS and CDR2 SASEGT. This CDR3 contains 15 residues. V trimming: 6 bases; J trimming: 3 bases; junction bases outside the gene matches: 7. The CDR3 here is CASRRGQASNQPQHF. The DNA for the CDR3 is TGTGCCAGCAGGAGGGGACAGGCGTCCAATCAGCCCCAGCATTTT.

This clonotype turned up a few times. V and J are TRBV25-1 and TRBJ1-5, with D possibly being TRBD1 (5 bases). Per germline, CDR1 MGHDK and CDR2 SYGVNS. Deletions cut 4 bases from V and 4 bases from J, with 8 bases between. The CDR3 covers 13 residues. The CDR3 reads CASSGDQNQPQHF. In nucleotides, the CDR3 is TGTGCCAGCAGTGGGGACCAAAATCAGCCCCAGCATTTT.

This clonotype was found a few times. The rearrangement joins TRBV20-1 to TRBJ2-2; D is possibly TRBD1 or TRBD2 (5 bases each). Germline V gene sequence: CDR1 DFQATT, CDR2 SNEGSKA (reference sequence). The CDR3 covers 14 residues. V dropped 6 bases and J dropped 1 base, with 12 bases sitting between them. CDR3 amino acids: CSAERGVNTGELFF. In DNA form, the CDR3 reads TGCAGTGCAGAACGAGGGGTGAACACCGGGGAGCTGTTTTTT.

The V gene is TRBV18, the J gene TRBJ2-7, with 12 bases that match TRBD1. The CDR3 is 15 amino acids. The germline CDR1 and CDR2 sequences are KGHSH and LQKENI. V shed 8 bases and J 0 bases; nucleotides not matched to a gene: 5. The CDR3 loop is CASVKGQGASYEQYF. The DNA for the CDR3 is TGTGCCAGCGTAAAGGGACAGGGGGCCTCCTACGAGCAGTACTTC.